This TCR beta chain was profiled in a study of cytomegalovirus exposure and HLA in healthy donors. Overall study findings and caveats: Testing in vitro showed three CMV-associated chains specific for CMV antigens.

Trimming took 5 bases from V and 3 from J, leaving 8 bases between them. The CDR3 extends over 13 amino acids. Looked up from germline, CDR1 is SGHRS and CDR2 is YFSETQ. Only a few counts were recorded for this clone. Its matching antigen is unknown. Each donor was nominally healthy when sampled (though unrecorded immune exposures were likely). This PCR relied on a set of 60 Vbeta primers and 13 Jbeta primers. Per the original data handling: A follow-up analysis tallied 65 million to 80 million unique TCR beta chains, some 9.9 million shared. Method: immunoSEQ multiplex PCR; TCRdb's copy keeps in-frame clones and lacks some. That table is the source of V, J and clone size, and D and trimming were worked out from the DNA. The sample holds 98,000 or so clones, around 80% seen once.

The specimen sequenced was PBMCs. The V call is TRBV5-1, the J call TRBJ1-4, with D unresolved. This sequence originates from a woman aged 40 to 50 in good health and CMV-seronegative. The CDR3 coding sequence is TGCGCCAGCAGTATGCGGGCTAATGAAAAACTGTTTTTT. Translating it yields CASSMRANEKLFF.